This record concerns one T cell receptor (beta chain) sequence. This clone has only one observation. The antigen this receptor binds is unknown. No clone much larger than this one lies a single base away; base qualities are absent. The sample belongs to a study of blood T cell repertoires in COVID-19 (dated by TCRdb to 2019 to 2021). About the full investigation: The collaborator samples originated in the United States, Italy and Spain and spanned the acute and convalescent phases of COVID-19. The material from the prospective study consisted of cDNA or gDNA derived from T cells, B-cell-depleted T cells, or PBMCs. Deeply sampled blood TCRbeta repertoires from subjects exposed to, actively infected with, or recovered from COVID-19 were included in the dataset. A freely available public database, intended as a resource for researchers studying the immune response to SARS-CoV-2, is where the repertoires were released. Samples came from the ongoing ImmuneRACE study (first 160 participants) plus 1,254 subjects from 6 global collaborators. A de-identified subject ID, COVID-19 status, age in years and sex were almost always included in the sample metadata. Where available, HLA class I and class II types were obtained from metadata supplied by the sample provider rather than from assay-based typing. Study-level results and caveats: How much clinical and demographic metadata was included differed by source and by participant, and the metadata was provided uncurated.

TCRbeta CDR3 regions were amplified from genomic DNA using the immunoSEQ Assay, a bias-controlled multiplex PCR. The study's own analysis went as follows. The number of nucleated cells in each sample was estimated from the amplification of reference gene primers within the assay. To quantify the absolute abundance of each unique TCRbeta CDR3 rearrangement, sequence reads were collapsed and filtered. For each sample, productive Simpson clonality was calculated by taking the square root of Simpson's diversity index across productive rearrangements. The clones in this table, taken by TCRdb from immuneACCESS, are in-frame only. Not every clone is retained; where verified, under half of the shortfall comes from an unresolved V gene, and the cause of the rest is unknown. D and trimming were read from the DNA, whereas the V and J calls and clone size are those reported in that table. This sample gives under 200,000 clones in total; more than 70% of them show up just once. The top ten hold about 6% of the sample.

CDR1 and CDR2 were assigned from the germline V gene (reference sequence) as MNHEY and SMNVEV. V and J are trimmed by 3 bases and 2 bases, and the gene matches miss 6 bases of the junction. Inclusive of the bounding cysteine and phenylalanine, the CDR3 is 16 residues long. Only the CDR3 part of the read is kept: 48 bases, read in frame from the first base. Participants in the prospective study were enrolled through a virtual design, were aged roughly 18 to 100 years, and lived in fewer than 30 United States geographic areas. Cohort assignment in the prospective study relied on participant-reported clinical history from a screening survey and a study questionnaire. Each participant in the prospective study had whole blood, serum and a nasopharyngeal or oropharyngeal swab collected by mobile phlebotomists. Participants in the prospective study had the option to provide additional blood draws and questionnaires over a 2-month period. Before DNA extraction, blood samples from the prospective study were shipped at room temperature or frozen.

The material sequenced was PBMCs or T cells enriched from blood (not recorded which). This TCR derives from a man aged 40-55 years with acute COVID-19. The rearranged segments are TRBV27 and TRBJ2-2; 7 bases in between match TRBD2. Here the CDR3 is given as CASSFRSGGNTGELFF. The DNA sequence is given as TGTGCCAGCAGTTTCCGTTCGGGGGGAAACACCGGGGAGCTGTTTTTT.